Following are 13 T cell receptor beta chains from one sample sequenced in a study of blood T cell repertoires in COVID-19. Method: immunoSEQ multiplex PCR; TCRdb's copy keeps in-frame clones and lacks some. The data show 150,000 to 200,000 clones, with about 84% seen just once and under 5.5% held by the top ten. The sequencing input was peripheral blood. These receptors originate from a woman in her thirties with acute or convalescent COVID-19.

Here the CDR3 reads CAISGLTDTQYF. The CDR3 coding sequence is TGTGCCATCAGTGGACTCACAGATACGCAGTATTTT. The V gene is TRBV10-3, the J gene TRBJ2-3, with D unresolved. Germline assignment: CDR1 ENHRY and CDR2 SYGVKD. The V gene lost 4 bases and the J gene lost 2 bases, with 4 bases spanning the gap. The CDR3 is 12 residues long.

J is TRBJ1-2 and V is TRBV5-5; D call uncertain. The CDR3 contains 12 residues. The germline V gene has CDR1 SGHKS and CDR2 YYEKEE (reference sequence). Trimming took off 2 bases at V and 4 bases at J, with 6 bases between the two ends. The chain's CDR3 is CASSFQVYGYTF. The CDR3 nucleotides are TGTGCCAGCAGCTTCCAGGTCTATGGCTACACCTTC.

This clone came up once. The V gene is TRBV7-3, the J gene TRBJ2-3; D perhaps matches TRBD2 (6 bases). The CDR3 is made up of 15 amino acids. The germline V gene has CDR1 SGHTA and CDR2 FQGTGA. V lost 6 bases to trimming and J lost 1 base, with 14 bases between them. CDR3 region: CASSSQGGGTDTQYF. In nucleotides, the CDR3 is TGTGCCAGCAGTTCCCAGGGCGGGGGCACAGATACGCAGTATTTT.

This chain connects TRBV6-5 to TRBJ2-7, with 14 bases fitting TRBD2. The CDR3 runs 15 residues. Trimming cost V 4 bases and J 9 bases; bases outside gene matches: 8. Germline V gene lookup returns CDR1 MNHEY and CDR2 SVGAGI. DNA for the CDR3: TGTGCCAGCAGTTTGGTGGGACTAGCGGGAGAAATGCAGTACTTC. This translates into CASSLVGLAGEMQYF.

J is TRBJ2-7 and V is TRBV7-2, with a weak D call TRBD2 (6 bases). The V gene's germline CDR1 is SGHTA and CDR2 FQGNSA. V gave up 5 bases and J gave up 6 bases, with 11 bases separating them. The CDR3 has 12 residues. The CDR3 reads CASSPQGGEQYF. In nucleotides, the CDR3 is TGTGCCAGCAGCCCTCAGGGAGGCGAGCAGTACTTC.

V usage is TRBV4-2 and J usage is TRBJ2-6; possibly TRBD1 for D (5 bases). Germline-derived CDR1 and CDR2 are LGHNA and YNFKEQ. Trimming cost V 0 bases and J 0 bases, with 15 bases left between them. The CDR3 contains 19 residues. CDR3 sequence (DNA): TGTGCCAGCAGCCAAGAAGGCAGGGCATTACGCTCTGGGGCCAACGTCCTGACTTTC. Translating it yields CASSQEGRALRSGANVLTF.

This sequence joins TRBV4-1 and TRBJ1-6; the match to TRBD1 covers 10 bases. With V trimmed by 3 bases and J by 10 bases, 6 bases remained unmatched. The CDR3 covers 15 residues. Per germline, CDR1 MGHRA and CDR2 YSYEKL. The CDR3 here is CASSQTGTGVSPLHF. The CDR3 DNA sequence: TGCGCCAGCAGCCAGACCGGGACAGGGGTCTCACCCCTCCACTTT.

This clone was seen a single time. V is TRBV30 and J is TRBJ1-5; D perhaps matches TRBD1 (5 bases). Germline lookup yields CDR1 GTSNPN and CDR2 SVGIG (reference sequence). Trimming shortened V by 4 bases and J by 5 bases, and 12 bases separated the two germline ends. The CDR3 is 13 amino acids. CDR3 residues: CAWTQRGDQPQHF. DNA of the CDR3: TGTGCCTGGACTCAACGGGGGGATCAGCCCCAGCATTTT.

The chain joins TRBV2 to TRBJ2-1, with 8 bases fitting TRBD2. The CDR3 extends over 14 amino acids. In germline, CDR1 is SNHLY, CDR2 FYNNEI. V gave up 7 bases and J gave up 9 bases; unmatched junction bases: 11. The CDR3 region is CASMRGLGGGEQFF. The CDR3 DNA is TGTGCCAGCATGAGGGGACTAGGGGGAGGTGAGCAGTTCTTC.

The chain has TRBV20-1 and TRBJ2-1, with D unresolved. Per the germline V gene, CDR1 is DFQATT and CDR2 is SNEGSKA (reference sequence). The CDR3 runs 11 residues. The CDR3 nucleotides are TGCTCCGGAGATCGAGACAATGAGCAGTTCTTC. Translating gives CSGDRDNEQFF.

The chain links TRBV5-1 to TRBJ2-4, with D maybe TRBD1 (6 bases). The germline V gene encodes CDR1 SGHRS and CDR2 YFSETQ. Trimming cost V 4 bases and J 0 bases, with 26 bases left between them. The CDR3 has 20 amino acids. Written as DNA, the CDR3 is TGCGCCAGCAGCAAGGGGGACAATAGAGCCACGTCCTTAGCCAAAAACATTCAGTACTTC. It yields the protein CASSKGDNRATSLAKNIQYF.

The J gene is TRBJ1-2, the V gene TRBV28, with TRBD1 matching over 7 bases. This CDR3 region has 14 residues. V trimming: 7 bases; J trimming: 3 bases; junction bases outside the gene matches: 8. Germline CDR1 and CDR2: MDHEN and SYDVKM. The DNA of the CDR3 is TGTGCCAGCAAAAGGACAGGAGGGGACTATGGCTACACCTTC. Its protein product is CASKRTGGDYGYTF.

The rearrangement uses TRBV5-1 and TRBJ2-1, with D perhaps TRBD1 (6 bases). The V end lost 7 bases, the J end lost 1 base, and 15 bases lay between the germline ends. Per the germline V gene, CDR1 is SGHRS and CDR2 is YFSETQ. The CDR3 runs 15 residues. CDR3 nucleotides: TGCGCCAGCGCCCACGAGGGGGTTTCCTACAATGAGCAGTTCTTC. Amino acids: CASAHEGVSYNEQFF.